This TCR beta chain was retrieved from a study of CD8 T cells in Susac syndrome. Concerning this clonotype itself: Its specificity is not known.

Sequencing of TCR beta was undertaken in CD8+ and CD4+ T cells derived from blood. The CD8+ and CD4+ T cells were isolated magnetically using a negative isolation approach, whereas the TEMRA cells were enriched by FACS. Per germline, CDR1 SGDLS and CDR2 YYNGEE. Germline trimming cut 3 bases from V and 5 bases from J; bases unmatched to any gene: 8. The CDR3 sequence is 15 residues long. Study results and caveats: The authors acknowledged that the study's TCR sequencing and HLA analysis involved relatively few individuals.

Random hexamers were used to reverse transcribe the RNA input (about 0.5 to 1 ug). Multiplex immunoSEQ PCR targeted 54 Vbeta and 13 Jbeta TCR beta segments. One entry per CDR3 protein results from TCRdb running MiXCR on the immunoSEQ multiplex PCR reads. The sample holds about 300,000 distinct CDR3 sequences; about 90% are singletons and the top ten take over 0.065%. The material sequenced was CD4+ T cells from PBMCs. V and J are TRBV9 and TRBJ2-5; 9 bases fit TRBD1. The origin of this receptor is a human donor with multiple sclerosis. CDR3 sequence reads: CASSDWTGEGETQYF. The CDR3 DNA follows: TGTGCCAGCAGCGATTGGACAGGGGAAGGGGAGACCCAGTACTTC.